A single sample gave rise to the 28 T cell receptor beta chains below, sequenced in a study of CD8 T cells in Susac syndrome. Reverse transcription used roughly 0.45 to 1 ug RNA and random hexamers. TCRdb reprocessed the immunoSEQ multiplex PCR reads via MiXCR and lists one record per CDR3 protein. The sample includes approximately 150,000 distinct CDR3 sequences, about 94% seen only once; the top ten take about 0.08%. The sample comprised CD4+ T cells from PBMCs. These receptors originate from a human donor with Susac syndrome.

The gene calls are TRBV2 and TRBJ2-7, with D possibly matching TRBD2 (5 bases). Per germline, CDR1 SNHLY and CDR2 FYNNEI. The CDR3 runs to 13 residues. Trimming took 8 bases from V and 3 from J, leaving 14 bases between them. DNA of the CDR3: TGTGCCAGCGCTGACTACCTGTTCTACGAGCAGTACTTC. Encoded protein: CASADYLFYEQYF.

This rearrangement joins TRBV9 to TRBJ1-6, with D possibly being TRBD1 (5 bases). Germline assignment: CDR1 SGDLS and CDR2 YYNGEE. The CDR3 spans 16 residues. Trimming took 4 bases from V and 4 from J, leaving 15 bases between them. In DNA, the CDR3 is TGTGCCAGCAGCCCTAGTGGCGGGGGGTATAATTCACCCCTCCACTTT. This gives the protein CASSPSGGGYNSPLHF.

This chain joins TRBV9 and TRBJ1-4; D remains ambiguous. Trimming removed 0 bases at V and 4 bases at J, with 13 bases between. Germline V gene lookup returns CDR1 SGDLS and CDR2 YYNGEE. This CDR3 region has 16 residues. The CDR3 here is CASSVGRGGNNEKLFF. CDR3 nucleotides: TGTGCCAGCAGCGTAGGACGAGGCGGCAATAATGAAAAACTGTTTTTT.

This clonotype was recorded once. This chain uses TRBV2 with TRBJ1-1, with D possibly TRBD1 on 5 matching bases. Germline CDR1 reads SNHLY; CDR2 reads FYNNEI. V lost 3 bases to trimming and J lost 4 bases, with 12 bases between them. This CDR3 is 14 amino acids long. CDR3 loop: CASSELPGLTEAFF. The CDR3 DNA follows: TGTGCCAGCAGTGAGCTACCAGGGCTCACTGAAGCTTTCTTT.

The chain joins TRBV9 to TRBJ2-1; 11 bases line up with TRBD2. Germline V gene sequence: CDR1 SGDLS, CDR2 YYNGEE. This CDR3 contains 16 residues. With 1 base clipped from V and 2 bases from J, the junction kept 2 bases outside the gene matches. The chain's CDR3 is CASSVSSGRTYNEQFF. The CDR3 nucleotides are TGTGCCAGCAGCGTATCTAGCGGGAGGACCTACAATGAGCAGTTCTTC.

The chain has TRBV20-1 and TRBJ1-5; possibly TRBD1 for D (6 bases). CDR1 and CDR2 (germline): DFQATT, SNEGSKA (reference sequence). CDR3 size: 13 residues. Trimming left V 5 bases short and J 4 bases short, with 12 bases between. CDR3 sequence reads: CSASGVANQPQHF. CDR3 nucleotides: TGCAGTGCTTCAGGGGTCGCAAATCAGCCCCAGCATTTT.

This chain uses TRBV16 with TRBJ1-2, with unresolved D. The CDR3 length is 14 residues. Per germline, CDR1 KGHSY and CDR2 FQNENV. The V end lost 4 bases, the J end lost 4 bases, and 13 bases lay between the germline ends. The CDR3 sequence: CASSPQQESYGYTF. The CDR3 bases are TGTGCCAGCAGCCCTCAACAAGAATCCTATGGCTACACCTTC.

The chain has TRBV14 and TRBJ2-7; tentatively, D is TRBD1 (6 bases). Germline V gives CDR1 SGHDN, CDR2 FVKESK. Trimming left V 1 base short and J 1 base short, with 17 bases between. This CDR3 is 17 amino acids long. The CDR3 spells CASSQVRTQGLSYEQYF. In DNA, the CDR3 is TGTGCCAGCAGCCAAGTCCGAACACAGGGATTGTCCTACGAGCAGTACTTC.

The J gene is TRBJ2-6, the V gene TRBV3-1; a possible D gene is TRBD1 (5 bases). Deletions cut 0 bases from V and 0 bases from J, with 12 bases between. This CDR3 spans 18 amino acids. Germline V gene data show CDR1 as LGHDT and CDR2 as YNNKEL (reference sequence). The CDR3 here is CASSQDAARGSGANVLTF. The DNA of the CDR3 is TGTGCCAGCAGCCAAGACGCGGCTAGGGGCTCTGGGGCCAACGTCCTGACTTTC. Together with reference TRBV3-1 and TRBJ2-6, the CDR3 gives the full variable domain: DTAVSQTPKYLVTQMGNDKSIKCEQNLGHDTMYWYKQDSKKFLKIMFSYNNKELIINETVPNRFSPKSPDKAHLNLHINSLELGDSAVYFCASSQDAARGSGANVLTFGAGSRLTVL.

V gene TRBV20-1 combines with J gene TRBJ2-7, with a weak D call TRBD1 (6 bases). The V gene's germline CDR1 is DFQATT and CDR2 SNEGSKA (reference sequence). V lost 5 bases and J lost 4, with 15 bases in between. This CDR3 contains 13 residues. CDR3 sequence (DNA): TGCAGTGCTCCCCCCAGGGGTGGGTACGAGCAGTACTTC. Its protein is CSAPPRGGYEQYF.

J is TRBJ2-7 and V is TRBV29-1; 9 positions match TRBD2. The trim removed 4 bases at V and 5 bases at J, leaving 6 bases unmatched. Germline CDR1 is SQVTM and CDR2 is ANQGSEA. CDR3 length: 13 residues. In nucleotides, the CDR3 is TGCAGCGTTGGAGGACTAGCGCTTCACGAGCAGTACTTC. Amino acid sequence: CSVGGLALHEQYF.

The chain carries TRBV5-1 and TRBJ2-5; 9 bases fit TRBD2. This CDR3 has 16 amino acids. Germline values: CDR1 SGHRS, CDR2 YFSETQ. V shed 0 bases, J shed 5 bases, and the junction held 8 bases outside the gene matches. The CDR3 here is CASSLAPSGVGETQYF. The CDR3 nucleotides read TGCGCCAGCAGCTTGGCCCCTAGCGGGGTGGGTGAGACCCAGTACTTC.

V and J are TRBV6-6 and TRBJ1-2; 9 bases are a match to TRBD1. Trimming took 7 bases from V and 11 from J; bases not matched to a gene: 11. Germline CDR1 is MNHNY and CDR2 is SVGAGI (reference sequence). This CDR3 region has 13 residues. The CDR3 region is CASTRGTGIFYTF. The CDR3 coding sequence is TGTGCCAGCACTAGGGGGACAGGGATCTTTTACACCTTC.

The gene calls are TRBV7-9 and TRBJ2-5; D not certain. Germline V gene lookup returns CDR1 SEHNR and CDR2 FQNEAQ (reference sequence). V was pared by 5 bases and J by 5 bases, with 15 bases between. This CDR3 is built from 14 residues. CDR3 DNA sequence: TGTGCCAGCAGCCACCCGGTCGAGCCGGAGACCCAGTACTTC. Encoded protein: CASSHPVEPETQYF.

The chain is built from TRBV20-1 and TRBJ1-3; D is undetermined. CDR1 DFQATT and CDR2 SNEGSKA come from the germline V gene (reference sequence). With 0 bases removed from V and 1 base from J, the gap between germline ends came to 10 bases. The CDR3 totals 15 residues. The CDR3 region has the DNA TGCAGTGCTAGAGATGGTGGGAAGTCTGGAAACACCATATATTTT. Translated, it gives CSARDGGKSGNTIYF.

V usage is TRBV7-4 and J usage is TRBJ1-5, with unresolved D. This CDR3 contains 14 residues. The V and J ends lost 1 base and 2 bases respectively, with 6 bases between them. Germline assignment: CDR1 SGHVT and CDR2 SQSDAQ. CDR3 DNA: TGTGCCAGCAGCTTAGTCCCGCGCAATCAGCCCCAGCATTTT. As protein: CASSLVPRNQPQHF.

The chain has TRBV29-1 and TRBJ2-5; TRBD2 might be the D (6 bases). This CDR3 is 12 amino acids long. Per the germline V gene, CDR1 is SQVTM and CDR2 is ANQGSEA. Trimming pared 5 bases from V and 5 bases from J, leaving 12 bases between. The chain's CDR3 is CSVTGGVETQYF. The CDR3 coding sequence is TGCAGCGTTACCGGGGGTGTGGAGACCCAGTACTTC.

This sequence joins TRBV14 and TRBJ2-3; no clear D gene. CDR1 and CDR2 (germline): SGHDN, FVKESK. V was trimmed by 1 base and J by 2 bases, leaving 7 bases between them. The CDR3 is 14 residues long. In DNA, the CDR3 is TGTGCCAGCAGCCAAGCCTCCTACACAGATACGCAGTATTTT. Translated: CASSQASYTDTQYF. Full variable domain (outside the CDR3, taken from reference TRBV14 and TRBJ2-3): EAGVTQFPSHSVIEKGQTVTLRCDPISGHDNLYWYRRVMGKEIKFLLHFVKESKQDESGMPNNRFLAERTGGTYSTLKVQPAELEDSGVYFCASSQASYTDTQYFGPGTRLTVL.

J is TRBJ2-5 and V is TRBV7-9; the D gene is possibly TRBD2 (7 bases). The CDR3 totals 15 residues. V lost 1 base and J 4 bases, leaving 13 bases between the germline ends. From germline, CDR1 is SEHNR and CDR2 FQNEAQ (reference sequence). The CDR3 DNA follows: TGTGCCAGCAGCTTAGGCCGGGGGGCAAGAGAGACCCAGTACTTC. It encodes CASSLGRGARETQYF.

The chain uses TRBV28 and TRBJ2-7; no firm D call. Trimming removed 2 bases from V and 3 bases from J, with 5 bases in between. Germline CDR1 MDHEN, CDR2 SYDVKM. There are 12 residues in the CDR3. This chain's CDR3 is CASSLQNYEQYF. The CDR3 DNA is TGTGCCAGCAGTTTACAAAACTACGAGCAGTACTTC.

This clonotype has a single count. CDR3 residues: CSARDRSSYGYTF. The CDR3 DNA reads TGCAGTGCTAGAGACCGCAGTTCCTATGGCTACACCTTC. The gene calls are TRBV20-1 and TRBJ1-2; D unclear. This CDR3 is built from 13 residues. V lost 0 bases, J lost 4 bases, and 9 bases lay in between. Germline lookup yields CDR1 DFQATT and CDR2 SNEGSKA (reference sequence).

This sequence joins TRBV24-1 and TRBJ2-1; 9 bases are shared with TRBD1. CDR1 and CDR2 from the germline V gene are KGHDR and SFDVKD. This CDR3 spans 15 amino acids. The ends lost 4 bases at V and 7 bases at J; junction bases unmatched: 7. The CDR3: CATSDPGQGKNEQFF. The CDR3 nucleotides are TGTGCCACCAGTGACCCGGGACAGGGTAAAAATGAGCAGTTCTTC.

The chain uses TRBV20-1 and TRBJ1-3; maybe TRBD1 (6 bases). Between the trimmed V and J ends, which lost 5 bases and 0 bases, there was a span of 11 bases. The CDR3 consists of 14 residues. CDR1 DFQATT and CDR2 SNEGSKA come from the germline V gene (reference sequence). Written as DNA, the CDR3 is TGCAGTGCTTCAGACAGGCACTCTGGAAACACCATATATTTT. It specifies CSASDRHSGNTIYF.

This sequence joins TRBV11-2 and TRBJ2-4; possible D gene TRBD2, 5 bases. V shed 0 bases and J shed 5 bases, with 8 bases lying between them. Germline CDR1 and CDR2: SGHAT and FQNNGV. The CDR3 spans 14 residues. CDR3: CASSLERAENIQYF. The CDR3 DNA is TGTGCCAGCAGCTTAGAGCGGGCGGAAAACATTCAGTACTTC.

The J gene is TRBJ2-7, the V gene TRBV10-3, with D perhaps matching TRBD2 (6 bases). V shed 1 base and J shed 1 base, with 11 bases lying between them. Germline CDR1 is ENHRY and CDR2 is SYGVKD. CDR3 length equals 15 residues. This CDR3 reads CAISEYGRGSYEQYF. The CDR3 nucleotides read TGTGCCATCAGTGAGTACGGCCGGGGGTCCTACGAGCAGTACTTC.

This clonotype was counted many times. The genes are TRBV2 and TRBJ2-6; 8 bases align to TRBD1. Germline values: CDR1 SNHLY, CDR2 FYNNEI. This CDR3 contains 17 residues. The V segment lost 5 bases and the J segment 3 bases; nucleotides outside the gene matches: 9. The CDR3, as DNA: TGTGCCAGCAGTCCACAGGGGGTACGGGGTGGGGCCAACGTCCTGACTTTC. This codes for CASSPQGVRGGANVLTF.

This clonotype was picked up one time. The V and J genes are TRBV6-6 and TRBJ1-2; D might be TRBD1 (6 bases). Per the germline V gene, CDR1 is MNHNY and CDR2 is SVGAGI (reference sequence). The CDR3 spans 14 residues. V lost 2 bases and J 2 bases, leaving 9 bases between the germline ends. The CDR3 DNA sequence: TGTGCCAGCAGTTACGCGGGGGGCAACTATGGCTACACCTTC. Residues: CASSYAGGNYGYTF.

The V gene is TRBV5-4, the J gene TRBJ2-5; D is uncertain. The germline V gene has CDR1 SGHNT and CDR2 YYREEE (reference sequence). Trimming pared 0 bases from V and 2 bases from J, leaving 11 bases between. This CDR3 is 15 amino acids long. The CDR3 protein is CASSLVLGKQETQYF. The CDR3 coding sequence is TGTGCCAGCAGCTTGGTGTTAGGAAAACAAGAGACCCAGTACTTC.